The source of this T cell receptor (beta chain) is a study of shared clonotypes between healthy human individuals. General study results and limits: Sampling used blood alone; tissue repertoires probably differ.

This CDR3 has 13 residues. Trimming pared 5 bases from V and 3 bases from J, leaving 11 bases between. Looked up from germline, CDR1 is SGHTA and CDR2 is FQGNSA. For sorted subsets, 150 to 200 ng DNA per replicate equaled about 30,000 T cell genomes. Using immunoSEQ multiplex PCR, the repertoire was profiled, and TCRdb retains in-frame clones only, with some absent. The sample records approximately 2.3 million clones, about 92% being singletons. On this clone: Antigen unknown.

The chain combines TRBV7-2 with TRBJ2-7; D is tentatively TRBD1 or TRBD2 (5 bases each). The TCR originated in a man younger than 35 in good health. Some clones in this sample may be carry-over from other donors' samples. What was sequenced was naive CD4+ T cells from PBMCs. Regarding subset: CD45RA+ positively selected. In nucleotides, the CDR3 is TGTGCCAGCAGCCGGGACCCGCGCTACGAGCAGTACTTC. Translated: CASSRDPRYEQYF.